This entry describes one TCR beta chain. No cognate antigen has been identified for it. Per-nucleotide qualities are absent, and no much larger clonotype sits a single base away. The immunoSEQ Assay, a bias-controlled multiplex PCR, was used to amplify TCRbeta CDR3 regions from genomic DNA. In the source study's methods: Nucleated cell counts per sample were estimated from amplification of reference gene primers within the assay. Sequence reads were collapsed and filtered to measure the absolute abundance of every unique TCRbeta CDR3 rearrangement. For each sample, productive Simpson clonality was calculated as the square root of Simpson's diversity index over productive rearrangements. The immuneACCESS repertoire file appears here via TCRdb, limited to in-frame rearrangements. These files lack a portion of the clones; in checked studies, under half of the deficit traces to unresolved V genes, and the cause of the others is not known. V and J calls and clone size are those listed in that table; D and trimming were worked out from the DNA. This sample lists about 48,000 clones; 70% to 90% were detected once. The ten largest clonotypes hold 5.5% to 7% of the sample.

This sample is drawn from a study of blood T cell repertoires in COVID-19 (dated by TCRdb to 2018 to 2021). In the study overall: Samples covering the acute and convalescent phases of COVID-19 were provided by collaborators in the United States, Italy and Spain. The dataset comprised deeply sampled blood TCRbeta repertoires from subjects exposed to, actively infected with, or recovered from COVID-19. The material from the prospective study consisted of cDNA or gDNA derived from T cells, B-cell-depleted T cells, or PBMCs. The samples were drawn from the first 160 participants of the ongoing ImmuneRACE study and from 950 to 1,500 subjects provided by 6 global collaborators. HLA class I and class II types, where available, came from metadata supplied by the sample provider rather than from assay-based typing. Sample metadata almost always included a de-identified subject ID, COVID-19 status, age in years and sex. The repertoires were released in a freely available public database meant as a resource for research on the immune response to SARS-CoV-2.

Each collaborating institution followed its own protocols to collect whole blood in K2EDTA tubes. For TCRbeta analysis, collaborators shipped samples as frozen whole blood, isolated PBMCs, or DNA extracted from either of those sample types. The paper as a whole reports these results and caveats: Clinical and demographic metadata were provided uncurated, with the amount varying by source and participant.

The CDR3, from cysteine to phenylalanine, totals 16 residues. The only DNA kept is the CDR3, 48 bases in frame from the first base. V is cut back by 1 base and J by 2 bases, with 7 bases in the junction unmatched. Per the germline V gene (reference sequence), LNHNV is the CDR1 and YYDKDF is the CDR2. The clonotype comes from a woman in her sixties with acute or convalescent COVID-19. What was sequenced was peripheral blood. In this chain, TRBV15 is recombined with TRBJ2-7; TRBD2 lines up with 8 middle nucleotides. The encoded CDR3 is CATSRGSGEKTYEQYF. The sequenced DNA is TGTGCCACCAGCAGAGGTAGCGGGGAAAAGACCTACGAGCAGTACTTC.